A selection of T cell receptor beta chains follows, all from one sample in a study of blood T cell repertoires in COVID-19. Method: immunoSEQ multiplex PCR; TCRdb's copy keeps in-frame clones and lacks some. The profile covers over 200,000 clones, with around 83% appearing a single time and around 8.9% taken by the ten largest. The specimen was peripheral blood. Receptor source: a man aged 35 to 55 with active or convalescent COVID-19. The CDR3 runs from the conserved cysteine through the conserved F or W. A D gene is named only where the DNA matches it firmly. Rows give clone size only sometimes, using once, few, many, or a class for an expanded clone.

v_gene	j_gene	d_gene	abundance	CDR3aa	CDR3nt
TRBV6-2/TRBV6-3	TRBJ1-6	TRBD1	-	CASSYGTVEYNSPLHF	TGTGCCAGCAGTTACGGGACAGTCGAGTATAATTCACCCCTCCACTTT
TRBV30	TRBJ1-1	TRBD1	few	CAWSVRGQGNTEAFF	TGTGCCTGGAGTGTACGGGGACAGGGGAACACTGAAGCTTTCTTT
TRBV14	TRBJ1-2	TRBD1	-	CASSPRQGFGYTF	TGTGCCAGCAGCCCGAGACAGGGGTTTGGCTACACCTTC
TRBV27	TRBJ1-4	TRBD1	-	CASSSSTGGFYNNEKLFF	TGTGCCAGCAGTTCATCTACAGGGGGCTTCTACAATAATGAAAAACTGTTTTTT
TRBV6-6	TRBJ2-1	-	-	CASSPRDNEQFF	TGTGCCAGCAGCCCCAGGGACAATGAGCAGTTCTTC
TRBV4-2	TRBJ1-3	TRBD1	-	CASSQEQGHGNTIYF	TGTGCCAGCAGCCAAGAACAGGGGCACGGAAACACCATATATTTT
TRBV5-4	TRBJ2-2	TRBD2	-	CASSSAGRGNTGELFF	TGTGCCAGCAGCTCGGCGGGGAGGGGGAACACCGGGGAGCTGTTTTTT
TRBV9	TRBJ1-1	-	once	CASSVGRVNTEAFF	TGTGCCAGCAGCGTAGGGCGGGTGAACACTGAAGCTTTCTTT
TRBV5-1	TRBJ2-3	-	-	CASRFDSTSTDTQYF	TGCGCCAGCAGGTTCGACAGCACTAGCACAGATACGCAGTATTTT
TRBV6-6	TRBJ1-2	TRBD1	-	CASSYWPGQPNYGYTF	TGTGCCAGCAGTTACTGGCCGGGACAGCCCAACTATGGCTACACCTTC
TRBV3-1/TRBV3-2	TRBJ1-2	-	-	CASSQDLLDSYGYTF	TGTGCCAGCAGCCAAGATCTATTGGACAGCTATGGCTACACCTTC
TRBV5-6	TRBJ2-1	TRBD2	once	CASSLNTGTSGYNEQFF	TGTGCCAGCAGCCTAAACACCGGGACTAGCGGTTACAATGAGCAGTTCTTC
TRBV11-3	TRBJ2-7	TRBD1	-	CASSHQGASAYEQYF	TGTGCCAGCAGCCATCAGGGGGCTTCTGCCTACGAGCAGTACTTC
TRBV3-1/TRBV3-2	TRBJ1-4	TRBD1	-	CASSQDSPGGAGTNEKLFF	TGTGCCAGCAGCCAAGATTCTCCAGGGGGCGCTGGAACTAATGAAAAACTGTTTTTT
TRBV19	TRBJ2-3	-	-	CASSIDREVIYF	TGTGCCAGTAGTATAGATCGGGAAGTTATATATTTT
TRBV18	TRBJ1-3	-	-	CASSPPVLWGNTIYF	TGTGCCAGCTCACCACCGGTACTCTGGGGAAACACCATATATTTT
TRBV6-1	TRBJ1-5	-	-	CASSEYSTGYQPQHF	TGTGCCAGCAGTGAATATTCTACAGGGTACCAGCCCCAGCATTTT